This T cell receptor (beta chain) was sequenced during a study of circulating and synovial CD4+ cells in juvenile arthritis. Data came from immunoSEQ multiplex PCR; TCRdb stores just in-frame clones and leaves some out. Counted here are tens of thousands of clones, roughly 96% occurring once; the ten biggest clones make up less than 0.2%. Details on this clone: Antigen specificity is unknown.

Study-level points and caveats: These blood cells shared more CDR3 sequences with synovium than bulk blood. CPL versus bulk CD4 samples: T cell genome counts differed by at least an order of magnitude. Traditional Vbeta family usage analysis missed the pathogenic-like versus bulk difference.

This CDR3 spans 15 amino acids. Germline V gene lookup returns CDR1 MGHRA and CDR2 YSYEKL. Trimming cost V 3 bases and J 2 bases, with 13 bases left between them. The TCR sequence derives from a human donor with juvenile idiopathic arthritis. The chain joins TRBV4-1 to TRBJ1-2; the D is unclear. Source material: CD4+ T cells from blood. CDR3 sequence (DNA): TGCGCCAGCAGCCAGGGTCTGGCGGGGAACTATGGCTACACCTTC. It encodes CASSQGLAGNYGYTF.